This T cell receptor beta chain came from a study of T cell responses to AZD1222 COVID-19 vaccine. TCRdb's table, derived via immunoSEQ multiplex PCR, lists solely in-frame clones and lacks some. The repertoire includes about 120,000 clones, approximately 89% of them detected once, and around 5.6% sits in the top ten. CDR1 is SGHTA and CDR2 is FQGNSA in the germline V gene. The CDR3 loop spans 15 amino acids. V lost 4 bases to trimming and J lost 3 bases, with 16 bases between them. Study results and caveats: Regions left unmutated in variants are reportedly the target of nearly half of spike-specific TCRs. At 160-218 and 743-854, vaccine-associated CD4 TCRs were dominant, and they spanned spike.

As for this clone: The antigen is undetermined.

The sample was peripheral blood, taken on day 0 of AZD1222 vaccination. This TCR derives from an adult in good health. This rearrangement joins TRBV7-2 to TRBJ2-7; D not certain. CDR3 amino acids: CASSSQEGIGYEQYF. The CDR3 bases are TGTGCCAGCAGCTCTCAGGAAGGAATTGGCTACGAGCAGTACTTC. Looking up the rest from reference TRBV7-2 and TRBJ2-7 gives the full variable domain: GAGVSQSPSNKVTEKGKDVELRCDPISGHTALYWYRQSLGQGLEFLIYFQGNSAPDKSGLPSDRFSAERTGGSVSTLTIQRTQQEDSAVYLCASSSQEGIGYEQYFGPGTRLTVT.